This T cell receptor beta chain appears in the sequencing data of a study of PD-1 blockade in classical Hodgkin lymphoma. Study at large: Nivolumab dosing for patients was 3 mg/kg, administered intravenously every 2 weeks.

As for this clone: The antigen is unknown.

Sequencing was performed with immunoSEQ multiplex PCR; in TCRdb, only in-frame clones are kept and a portion is missing. This sample has over 85,000 clones, with around 93% found just once. The time point denotes: cycle 4 day 1 (C4D1), after six to seven weeks of nivolumab. Exposure to brentuximab vedotin varied, and each patient had relapsed following autologous stem cell transplantation. Overall study results and limits: By cycle point C4D1, TCR diversity had risen significantly in CD4+ cells (but not CD8+ cells). Among the patients, those starting nivolumab under 1 year after ASCT were excluded. TCR diversity at baseline was reported to be reduced in newly diagnosed patients relative to healthy donors.

V was shortened by 0 bases and J by 0 bases, with 5 bases between the two germline ends. This CDR3 region has 14 residues. The germline CDR1 and CDR2 sequences are MGHRA and YSYEKL. The rearrangement links TRBV4-1 to TRBJ1-1; D remains ambiguous. This specimen consisted of peripheral blood mononuclear cells (PBMCs), obtained before the fourth cycle of nivolumab. The TCR sequence derives from a human donor with classical Hodgkin lymphoma. The CDR3 is CASSQEPVNTEAFF. The CDR3 bases are TGCGCCAGCAGCCAAGAGCCAGTGAACACTGAAGCTTTCTTT.